The present T cell receptor (beta chain) was sequenced within a study of T cell changes during pregnancy in multiple sclerosis. This clone appeared a few times. Profiling relied on immunoSEQ multiplex PCR, and the TCRdb table lists in-frame clones only, not all of them. Of about 67,000 clones listed, approximately 90% were seen once; the top ten hold roughly 1.4%. This receptor was identified in a female donor with multiple sclerosis, enrolled in a pregnancy study. This sample comprised peripheral blood, obtained in the second trimester of pregnancy.

The CDR3 nucleotides are TGCGCCAGCAGCTTGGTGGTGCGGGGCTATGGCTACACCTTC. Translation gives CASSLVVRGYGYTF. This chain uses TRBV5-1 with TRBJ1-2, with unresolved D. The germline V gene has CDR1 SGHRS and CDR2 YFSETQ. The V end lost 0 bases, the J end lost 4 bases, and 10 bases lay between the germline ends. The CDR3 runs to 14 residues.